The entry below describes one TCR beta chain. The sample is drawn from a study of T-cell reconstitution after alpha-beta-depleted transplantation in children. V lost 9 bases to trimming and J lost 6 bases, with 15 bases between them. This CDR3 spans 13 amino acids. Unique molecular identifiers featured in how the TCRbeta library was prepared. TCRdb ran MiXCR on the PCR reads and lists one entry per CDR3 protein. The data show around 370,000 distinct CDR3 sequences, with 10% seen just once and 2% to 2.5% held by the top ten. Source: PBMCs from the stem cell graft donor, taken from the stem cell graft. The origin of this receptor is a human donor who donated a stem cell graft to a child with acute lymphoblastic leukemia. J is TRBJ1-5 and V is TRBV12-3 or TRBV12-4; D gene unclear. CDR3 DNA: TGTGCCAGTTCGTCCCAGATAGGTCAGCCCCAGCATTTT. Amino acid sequence: CASSSQIGQPQHF.